A single sample is the source of the 20 T cell receptor beta chains below, sequenced in a study of identical twins' blood T cells. TCRdb recomputed calls from the 5' RACE reads with MiXCR, one row per CDR3 protein. The sample shows around 380,000 distinct CDR3 sequences, approximately 30% of them seen only once. Sequenced: PBMCs. The receptors originated from a woman aged 18-49 years in good health.

The sample holds a few counts of this clonotype. V is TRBV11-2 and J is TRBJ1-1; possibly TRBD1 for D (6 bases). Germline V gene sequence: CDR1 SGHAT, CDR2 FQNNGV. The CDR3 consists of 17 residues. Between the trimmed V and J ends, which lost 3 bases and 6 bases, there was a span of 23 bases. The CDR3 loop is CASSFLRAGDRRAEAFF. As DNA, the CDR3 is TGTGCCAGCAGCTTCCTCAGAGCAGGGGATCGGAGAGCTGAAGCTTTCTTT.

Note on this clonotype: Its ends do not fully match the called genes, so a read error is possible. J is TRBJ1-5 and V is TRBV29-1, with D possibly TRBD1 on 5 matching bases. This CDR3 region has 13 residues. Germline V CDR1 and CDR2: SQVTM, ANQGSEA. The CDR3 is CRVGQGGNQPQHF. The CDR3 DNA reads TGCAGGGTTGGGCAGGGCGGCAATCAGCCCCAGCATTTT.

V and J are TRBV20-1 and TRBJ2-7; the match to TRBD1 covers 8 bases. V lost 6 bases, J lost 5 bases, and 9 bases stayed unmatched. This CDR3 contains 13 residues. Per germline, CDR1 DFQATT and CDR2 SNEGSKA (reference sequence). The CDR3 protein is CSARTGSSDEQYF. In DNA form, the CDR3 reads TGCAGTGCGAGGACAGGGTCGAGCGACGAGCAGTACTTC.

This clonotype was picked up a small number of times. The chain carries TRBV7-9 and TRBJ1-2; no firm D call. Between the trimmed V and J ends, which lost 9 bases and 6 bases, there was a span of 8 bases. The CDR3 runs 10 residues. Germline-derived CDR1 and CDR2 are SEHNR and FQNEAQ (reference sequence). The chain's CDR3 is CASETNGYTF. CDR3 coding DNA: TGTGCCAGTGAGACTAATGGCTACACCTTC.

The rearrangement uses TRBV29-1 and TRBJ2-2, with 10 bases identical to TRBD2. This CDR3 contains 15 residues. Germline CDR1 reads SQVTM; CDR2 reads ANQGSEA. The V and J ends lost 5 bases and 7 bases, in that order; junction bases with no gene match: 10. The CDR3 nucleotides are TGCAGCGTTTTAAGAGCGGGAGGGCGTAACGGGGAGCTGTTTTTT. Translated: CSVLRAGGRNGELFF.

CDR3 sequence (DNA): TGTGCCAGCATCAACCCGCCGGTGGCTTTCTTT. Translation gives CASINPPVAFF. The chain couples TRBV11-2 to TRBJ1-1, with unresolved D. The germline V and J ends were trimmed by 7 bases and 11 bases, with 14 bases remaining between them. Germline V gene data show CDR1 as SGHAT and CDR2 as FQNNGV. The CDR3 extends over 11 amino acids.

The sample holds a few counts of this clonotype. The chain joins TRBV6-2 or TRBV6-3 to TRBJ1-5, with D possibly TRBD1 on 5 matching bases. CDR1 is MNHEY, CDR2 SVGEGT, per germline. The CDR3 contains 15 residues. The ends were cut back, 8 bases at V and 2 bases at J, with 16 bases in the middle. The CDR3, as DNA: TGTGCCAGCTCAAACTGGGGGTACGGCAATCAGCCCCAGCATTTT. This sequence encodes CASSNWGYGNQPQHF.

The chain couples TRBV3-1 to TRBJ1-2; no clear D. Trimming took 0 bases from V and 2 from J, leaving 13 bases between them. This CDR3 contains 16 residues. Looked up from germline, CDR1 is LGHDT and CDR2 is YNNKEL (reference sequence). This CDR3 is CASSQDVRGRNYGYTF. Here the CDR3 DNA reads TGTGCCAGCAGCCAAGATGTGAGAGGGAGGAACTATGGCTACACCTTC.

The table lists this clonotype with a few counts. The genes are TRBV7-2 and TRBJ2-7; D is possibly TRBD1 (6 bases). The CDR3 has 15 amino acids. The V gene's germline CDR1 is SGHTA and CDR2 FQGNSA. V was trimmed by 1 base and J by 5 bases, leaving 15 bases between them. CDR3 sequence reads: CASSLGGHGGHEQYF. In DNA form, the CDR3 reads TGTGCCAGCAGCTTAGGGGGACATGGAGGACACGAGCAGTACTTC. The entire variable domain, with the rest obtained from reference TRBV7-2 and TRBJ2-7, is as follows: GAGVSQSPSNKVTEKGKDVELRCDPISGHTALYWYRQSLGQGLEFLIYFQGNSAPDKSGLPSDRFSAERTGGSVSTLTIQRTQQEDSAVYLCASSLGGHGGHEQYFGPGTRLTVT.

J is TRBJ1-4 and V is TRBV7-9; no clear D. CDR3 length: 14 amino acids. Trimming cost V 1 base and J 4 bases, with 7 bases left between them. Germline CDR1 SEHNR, CDR2 FQNEAQ (reference sequence). CDR3 in DNA: TGTGCCAGCAGCTTAGTAGGCCATAATGAAAAACTGTTTTTT. It yields the protein CASSLVGHNEKLFF. The entire variable domain, with the rest obtained from reference TRBV7-9 and TRBJ1-4, is as follows: DTGVSQNPRHKITKRGQNVTFRCDPISEHNRLYWYRQTLGQGPEFLTYFQNEAQLEKSRLLSDRFSAERPKGSFSTLEIQRTEQGDSAMYLCASSLVGHNEKLFFGSGTQLSVL.

This clonotype has at least ten counts. V is TRBV29-1 and J is TRBJ2-5; a possible D gene is TRBD2 (5 bases). The CDR3 loop spans 15 amino acids. Germline loops: CDR1 SQVTM, CDR2 ANQGSEA. Trimming left V 6 bases short and J 2 bases short, with 19 bases between. Here the CDR3 DNA reads TGCAGCGTCCGTAATATGAGACTACTACAAGAGACCCAGTACTTC. Its translation: CSVRNMRLLQETQYF.

This clonotype has just a few counts. The chain has TRBV10-3 and TRBJ2-7; D is unclear. Per the germline V gene, CDR1 is ENHRY and CDR2 is SYGVKD. This CDR3 has 12 residues. The V gene lost 7 bases and the J gene lost 3 bases, with 10 bases spanning the gap. CDR3 DNA: TGTGCCATCAAGTCTTCAGGCTACGAGCAGTACTTC. This gives the protein CAIKSSGYEQYF.

This clonotype was found a few times. The chain joins TRBV20-1 to TRBJ1-1; D is undetermined. V lost 5 bases, J lost 6 bases, and 22 bases lay in between. This CDR3 is 15 amino acids long. CDR1 is DFQATT, CDR2 SNEGSKA, per germline (reference sequence). The CDR3 bases are TGCAGTGCTCTTAGGTCTTGGCCCAGCAACCCTGAAGCTTTCTTT. This translates into CSALRSWPSNPEAFF.

Points on this clonotype: The junction departs from the called germline gene at one end, perhaps through a read error. The rearrangement links TRBV20-1 to TRBJ2-7, with 10 nucleotides matching TRBD2. The CDR3 is 15 residues long. Germline V gives CDR1 DFQATT, CDR2 SNEGSKA (reference sequence). The CDR3 sequence is CSARDWTSGTYEEYF. As DNA, the CDR3 is TGCAGTGCTAGAGATTGGACTAGCGGTACCTACGAGGAGTACTTC.

A note on this clonotype: A junction boundary mismatches the germline segment, possibly from a read error. The chain joins TRBV5-4 to TRBJ2-3; tentatively, D is TRBD1 or TRBD2 (6 bases each). The germline CDR1 and CDR2 sequences are SGHNT and YYREEE (reference sequence). This CDR3 is built from 14 residues. The CDR3 region is CASSRRGEGDTQYF. CDR3 nucleotides: TGTGCCAGCAGCCGGAGGGGGGAAGGGGATACTCAGTATTTT.

The chain uses TRBV10-3 and TRBJ1-2, with 7 bases fitting TRBD1. The CDR3 spans 15 residues. The germline gives CDR1 ENHRY, CDR2 SYGVKD. The V and J ends lost 7 bases and 1 base, in that order; junction bases with no gene match: 9. Here the CDR3 DNA reads TGTGCCATCACCCCAGGGCAGGGGGGTAACTATGGCTACACCTTC. It is translated as CAITPGQGGNYGYTF.

This clonotype was observed a handful of times. This chain connects TRBV29-1 to TRBJ2-2, with a weak D call TRBD1 (5 bases). This CDR3 has 14 amino acids. Germline loops: CDR1 SQVTM, CDR2 ANQGSEA. Trimming cost V 4 bases and J 4 bases, with 13 bases left between them. The CDR3 nucleotides are TGCAGCGTTGTAGGCAGGGCCAGCACCGGGGAGCTGTTTTTT. This sequence encodes CSVVGRASTGELFF.

The chain recombines TRBV5-4 with TRBJ1-4; 7 bases are shared with TRBD1. V lost 4 bases to trimming and J lost 8 bases; unmatched junction nucleotides: 11. Germline CDR1 reads SGHNT; CDR2 reads YYREEE (reference sequence). This CDR3 comprises 15 residues. CDR3 in amino acids: CASSPDRPGGEKLFF. The CDR3 DNA sequence: TGTGCCAGCAGCCCTGACAGGCCAGGGGGGGAAAAACTGTTTTTT.

This clonotype was seen only a few times. The chain recombines TRBV4-3 with TRBJ2-3; D tentatively reads TRBD1 or TRBD2 (6 bases each). CDR3 length: 14 amino acids. Trimming stripped 2 bases from V and 6 bases from J, with 12 bases between. The germline V gene encodes CDR1 LGHNA and CDR2 YSLEER. The CDR3 loop is CASSQQRGGDTQYF. For the CDR3, the DNA is TGCGCCAGCAGCCAACAAAGAGGGGGGGATACGCAGTATTTT.

Ten or more counts support this clonotype. V is TRBV6-6 and J is TRBJ2-5; 7 bases are a match to TRBD2. The germline V gene has CDR1 MNHNY and CDR2 SVGAGI (reference sequence). With 8 bases clipped from V and 5 bases from J, the junction kept 5 bases outside the gene matches. This CDR3 spans 12 amino acids. The CDR3 here is CASAGVRETQYF. The CDR3 DNA sequence: TGTGCCAGCGCGGGAGTTCGTGAGACCCAGTACTTC.